Here is one T cell receptor (beta chain) with its context. Its antigen is still unknown. CDR1 is SGHRS and CDR2 is YFSETQ in the germline V gene. The CDR3 is 14 amino acids. The entry originates in a study of CXCR3-negative and CXCR3-positive naive CD8 T cells. Broader study findings: For naive cells, CXCR3-negative and CXCR3-positive subsets had similar TRBV-TRBJ usage; for memory cells, usage differed.

UMI labels and 5' RACE were used to prepare the TRB cDNA libraries. Using the 5' RACE reads, TCRdb records one entry per CDR3 protein without DNA. This sample's table has roughly 48,000 distinct CDR3 sequences. Sorts performed in triplicate captured hundreds of thousands of cells each from every CD8+ T cell subset. The sequence was obtained from a human donor in good health. Some clones in this sample may be carry-over from other donors' samples. This chain connects TRBV5-1 to TRBJ2-2. The specimen sequenced was memory CD8+ T cells from blood. The CDR3 spells CASSLEWKTGELFF.